This TCR beta chain was captured by sequencing in a study of OX40 agonist ivuxolimab in advanced cancers. V was trimmed by 2 bases and J by 8 bases, leaving 18 bases between them. CDR3 length equals 15 residues. Germline CDR1 reads MNHNY; CDR2 reads SVGAGI (reference sequence). Clones were read by immunoSEQ multiplex PCR, and TCRdb kept only the in-frame ones, dropping some. The table lists around 140,000 clones, approximately 94% of them singletons. The sequenced sample was CD4+ or CD8+ T cells sorted from blood, obtained in a trial of the OX40 agonist ivuxolimab. This chain links TRBV6-6 with TRBJ1-2; tentative D call: TRBD1 (6 bases). The receptor was isolated from an adult with an advanced solid tumor such as melanoma, head and neck, liver or kidney cancer. Here the CDR3 reads CASSYPHTGSRGYTF. The CDR3 DNA reads TGTGCCAGCAGTTACCCCCATACAGGGAGTAGGGGCTACACCTTC.